A selection of T cell receptor beta chains follows, all from one sample in a study of blood T cells in healthy people across ages. One entry per CDR3 protein, called by TCRdb with MiXCR from the 5' RACE reads. The sample yields over a million distinct CDR3 sequences, 40% to 45% seen once. Sequencing used blood. The receptors stem from a woman aged 60-70 years in good health. The CDR3 runs from the conserved cysteine through the conserved F or W. Fields, in order: D gene, clone size, J gene, V gene, CDR3 protein, CDR3 DNA. A D gene is named only where the DNA matches it firmly. Not all rows give a size; the values are once, few, many and, for expanded clones, a class.

.,.,TRBJ1-5,TRBV12-3/TRBV12-4,CASSLGAWGSNQPQHF,TGTGCCAGCAGTTTAGGCGCGTGGGGCAGCAATCAGCCCCAGCATTTT
TRBD2,few,TRBJ2-1,TRBV20-1,CSARDPLGLAGNNEQFF,TGCAGTGCTAGAGATCCGTTAGGGCTAGCGGGGAACAATGAGCAGTTCTTC
.,.,TRBJ2-1,TRBV27,CASSKPQQSGLGYEQFF,TGTGCCAGCAGTAAACCCCAACAGAGCGGGCTGGGTTATGAGCAGTTCTTC
.,.,TRBJ2-7,TRBV5-1,CASSPFGTTDEQYF,TGCGCCAGCAGCCCGTTCGGAACCACCGACGAGCAGTACTTC
.,.,TRBJ2-1,TRBV5-6,CASSLASEGWYNEQFF,TGTGCCAGCAGCTTGGCCTCCGAGGGCTGGTACAATGAGCAGTTCTTC
.,few,TRBJ1-5,TRBV30,CAWSVESNQPQHF,TGTGCCTGGAGTGTGGAGAGCAATCAGCCCCAGCATTTT
.,.,TRBJ2-4,TRBV5-6,CAGSLSGAKNIQYF,TGTGCCGGCAGTTTGAGCGGAGCCAAAAACATTCAGTACTTC
TRBD1,.,TRBJ2-3,TRBV27,CASSSRQGTADTQYF,TGTGCCAGCAGTTCCCGACAGGGTACAGCAGATACGCAGTATTTT
TRBD1,.,TRBJ1-1,TRBV2,CASSVRTGNTEAFF,TGTGCCAGCAGTGTAAGGACAGGGAACACTGAAGCTTTCTTT
TRBD1,.,TRBJ2-5,TRBV9,CASSGYGTGPYF,TGTGCCAGCAGCGGATACGGGACAGGTCCGTACTTC
TRBD2,.,TRBJ2-7,TRBV3-1,CASSLRDYLNEQYF,TGTGCCAGCAGCCTCCGGGACTATCTCAACGAGCAGTACTTC
.,.,TRBJ2-5,TRBV20-1,CSATTRVQETQYF,TGCAGTGCAACTACACGGGTTCAAGAGACCCAGTACTTC
.,few,TRBJ2-1,TRBV9,CASSVATSSYNEQFF,TGTGCCAGCAGCGTAGCAACTAGCTCCTACAATGAGCAGTTCTTC
TRBD2,.,TRBJ2-7,TRBV3-1,CASSQEGTSVYEQYF,TGTGCCAGCAGCCAAGAAGGGACTAGCGTCTACGAGCAGTACTTC
.,.,TRBJ2-7,TRBV6-1,CASSEAPGTYYEQYF,TGTGCCAGCAGTGAAGCCCCTGGAACGTACTACGAGCAGTACTTC
.,.,TRBJ2-1,TRBV5-1,CASSLSSLSPGEQFF,TGCGCCAGCAGCCTTTCCTCTCTGAGCCCAGGTGAGCAGTTCTTC
.,.,TRBJ2-2,TRBV28,CASRTQQANTGELFF,TGTGCCAGCAGAACACAACAGGCGAACACCGGGGAGCTGTTTTTT
.,few,TRBJ2-7,TRBV2,CASSGRQSSYEQYF,TGTGCCAGCAGTGGTAGACAGAGCTCCTACGAGCAGTACTTC
.,.,TRBJ1-6,TRBV7-2,CASSLAEAAGRSPLHF,TGTGCCAGCAGCTTAGCGGAGGCAGCCGGGCGGTCACCCCTCCACTTT
TRBD1,.,TRBJ2-7,TRBV5-1,CASSPGQDNEQYF,TGCGCCAGCAGCCCCGGACAGGACAATGAGCAGTACTTC
TRBD1,.,TRBJ2-2,TRBV29-1,CSTSGQGLAGELFF,TGCAGCACGTCGGGACAGGGGCTTGCCGGGGAGCTGTTTTTT
.,.,TRBJ2-5,TRBV12-3/TRBV12-4,CASRFQETQYF,TGTGCCAGCAGGTTCCAAGAGACCCAGTACTTC
.,.,TRBJ2-7,TRBV12-5,CASGGGFSYEQYF,TGTGCTAGTGGTGGGGGTTTCTCCTACGAGCAGTACTTC
.,.,TRBJ2-1,TRBV6-1,CASSEIGIPSEQFF,TGTGCCAGCAGTGAAATCGGGATCCCAAGTGAGCAGTTCTTC
.,few,TRBJ1-2,TRBV27,CASSPSTGRDYGYTF,TGTGCCAGCAGTCCCTCAACAGGGCGGGACTATGGCTACACCTTC
TRBD2,.,TRBJ2-1,TRBV20-1,CSARVPPSGRGDNEQFF,TGCAGTGCTAGAGTCCCCCCTAGCGGGAGAGGGGACAATGAGCAGTTCTTC
.,few,TRBJ2-7,TRBV20-1,CSALWSYEQYF,TGCAGTGCCCTCTGGAGCTACGAGCAGTACTTC
.,few,TRBJ2-7,TRBV20-1,CSASTSARQYF,TGCAGTGCGTCGACATCTGCACGGCAGTACTTC